This is a list of T cell receptor beta chains from one sample in a study of blood T cell repertoires in COVID-19. Sequenced by immunoSEQ multiplex PCR; TCRdb stores in-frame clones only, minus some. The sample lists a few hundred thousand clones, approximately 92% occurring once. The source material was PBMCs or T cells enriched from blood (not recorded which). The receptors stem from a man aged 18-30 years who had recovered from COVID-19. CDR3s include the opening cysteine and the closing phenylalanine or tryptophan. The D gene is left open where the match is weak. Rows may omit the clone size; those that give it use once, few, many or a size class.

CDR3 length: 16
V gene: TRBV7-9
clone size: once
J gene: TRBJ2-5
D gene: TRBD2
CDR3 DNA: TGTGCCAGCAGCTTCGCCGGGACTACACCTGGAGAGACCCAGTACTTC
CDR3 protein: CASSFAGTTPGETQYF

CDR3 length: 15
V gene: TRBV27
clone size: NA
J gene: TRBJ1-2
D gene: NA
CDR3 DNA: TGTGCCAGCAGTAAAGGTCGGGGAGGAGGCTATGGCTACACCTTC
CDR3 protein: CASSKGRGGGYGYTF

CDR3 length: 16
V gene: TRBV5-8
clone size: NA
J gene: TRBJ1-3
D gene: NA
CDR3 DNA: TGTGCCAGCAGCCTTCTATACCGACAGGTTGGAAACACCATATATTTT
CDR3 protein: CASSLLYRQVGNTIYF

CDR3 length: 14
V gene: TRBV5-1
clone size: NA
J gene: TRBJ2-2
D gene: TRBD1
CDR3 DNA: TGCGCCAGCAGCCAACAGACAGGGGCCGGGGAGCTGTTTTTT
CDR3 protein: CASSQQTGAGELFF

CDR3 length: 14
V gene: TRBV7-9
clone size: NA
J gene: TRBJ2-7
D gene: TRBD1
CDR3 DNA: TGTGCCAGCACCCACGGGACAGAAACCTACGAGCAGTACTTC
CDR3 protein: CASTHGTETYEQYF

CDR3 length: 15
V gene: TRBV28
clone size: once
J gene: TRBJ1-2
D gene: NA
CDR3 DNA: TGTGCCAGCAGTTTGGGCGCACCAGCTAACTATGGCTACACCTTC
CDR3 protein: CASSLGAPANYGYTF

CDR3 length: 14
V gene: TRBV4-3
clone size: NA
J gene: TRBJ2-3
D gene: NA
CDR3 DNA: TGCGCCAGCAGCCAAGATACAGGGACAGATACGCAGTATTTT
CDR3 protein: CASSQDTGTDTQYF

CDR3 length: 14
V gene: TRBV29-1
clone size: NA
J gene: TRBJ2-5
D gene: TRBD1
CDR3 DNA: TGCAGCGTCGTCCGGGACAGGGATAAAGAGACCCAGTACTTC
CDR3 protein: CSVVRDRDKETQYF

CDR3 length: 12
V gene: TRBV19
clone size: NA
J gene: TRBJ1-1
D gene: NA
CDR3 DNA: TGTGCCAGTAGTATAGGAACAGAAAAAGCTTTCTTT
CDR3 protein: CASSIGTEKAFF

CDR3 length: 14
V gene: TRBV20-1
clone size: NA
J gene: TRBJ1-4
D gene: NA
CDR3 DNA: TGCAGTGCTAGTATCTCCTCTAGAAATGAAAAACTGTTTTTT
CDR3 protein: CSASISSRNEKLFF

CDR3 length: 14
V gene: TRBV2
clone size: NA
J gene: TRBJ1-5
D gene: NA
CDR3 DNA: TGTGCCAGCAGCCGACCGACAGCGAATCAGCCCCAGCATTTT
CDR3 protein: CASSRPTANQPQHF

CDR3 length: 16
V gene: TRBV15
clone size: NA
J gene: TRBJ2-7
D gene: TRBD2
CDR3 DNA: TGTGCCACCAGCCCTGGGGGGGATCGCTATTCCTACGAGCAGTACTTC
CDR3 protein: CATSPGGDRYSYEQYF

CDR3 length: 18
V gene: TRBV7-9
clone size: NA
J gene: TRBJ1-2
D gene: TRBD1
CDR3 DNA: TGTGCCAGCAGCCACTTAACTACATTACAGGGGCCGCCTTATGGCTACACCTTC
CDR3 protein: CASSHLTTLQGPPYGYTF